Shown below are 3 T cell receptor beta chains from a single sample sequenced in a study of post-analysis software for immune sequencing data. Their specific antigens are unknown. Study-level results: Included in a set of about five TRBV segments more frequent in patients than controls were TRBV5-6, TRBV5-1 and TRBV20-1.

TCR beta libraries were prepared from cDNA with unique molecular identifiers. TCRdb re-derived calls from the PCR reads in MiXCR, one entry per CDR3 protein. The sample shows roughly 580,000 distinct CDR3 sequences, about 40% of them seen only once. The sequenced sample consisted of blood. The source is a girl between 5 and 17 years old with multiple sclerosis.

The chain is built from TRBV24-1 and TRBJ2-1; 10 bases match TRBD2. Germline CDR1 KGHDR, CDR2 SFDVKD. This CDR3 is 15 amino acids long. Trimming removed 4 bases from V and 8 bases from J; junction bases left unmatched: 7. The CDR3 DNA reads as TGTGCCACCAGTGACCAAGCGGGGGGGATTGATGAGCAGTTCTTC. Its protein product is CATSDQAGGIDEQFF.

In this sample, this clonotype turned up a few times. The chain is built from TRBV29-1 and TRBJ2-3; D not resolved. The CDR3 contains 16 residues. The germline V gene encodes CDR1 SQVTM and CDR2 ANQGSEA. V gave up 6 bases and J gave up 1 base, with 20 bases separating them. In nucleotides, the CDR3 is TGCAGCGTCAAAAAACGTACGGTTTGGGGCACAGATACGCAGTATTTT. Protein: CSVKKRTVWGTDTQYF.

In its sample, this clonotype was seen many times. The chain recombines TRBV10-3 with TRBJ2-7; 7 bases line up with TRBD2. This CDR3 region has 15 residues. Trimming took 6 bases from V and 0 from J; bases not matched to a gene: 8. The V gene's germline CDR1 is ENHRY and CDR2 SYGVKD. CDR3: CAIRSPTSVSYEQYF. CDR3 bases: TGTGCCATCAGAAGCCCAACTAGCGTCTCCTACGAGCAGTACTTC.